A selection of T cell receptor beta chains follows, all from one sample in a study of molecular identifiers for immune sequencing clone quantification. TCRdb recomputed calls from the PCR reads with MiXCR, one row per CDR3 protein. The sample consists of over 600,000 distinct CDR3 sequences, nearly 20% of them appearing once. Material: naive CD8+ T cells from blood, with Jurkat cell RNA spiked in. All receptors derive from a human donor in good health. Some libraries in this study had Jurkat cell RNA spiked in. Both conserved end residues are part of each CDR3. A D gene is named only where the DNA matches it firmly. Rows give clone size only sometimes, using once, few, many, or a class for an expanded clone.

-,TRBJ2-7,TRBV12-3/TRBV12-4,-,CASSLREQGLEQYF,TGTGCCAGCAGTTTAAGGGAACAGGGACTCGAGCAGTACTTC
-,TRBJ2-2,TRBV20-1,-,CSARVYGYPGELFF,TGCAGTGCTAGAGTTTACGGGTATCCCGGGGAGCTGTTTTTT
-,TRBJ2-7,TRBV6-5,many,CASSYSWEAGYEQYF,TGTGCCAGCAGTTACTCGTGGGAGGCCGGCTACGAGCAGTACTTC
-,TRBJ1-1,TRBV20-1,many,CSARDIGTEAFF,TGCAGTGCTAGAGACATTGGCACTGAAGCTTTCTTT
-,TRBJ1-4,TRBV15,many,CATSQRGGEKLFF,TGTGCCACCAGCCAGCGGGGTGGTGAAAAACTGTTTTTT
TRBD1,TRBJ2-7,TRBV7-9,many,CASRGQGRHEQYF,TGTGCCAGCAGGGGACAGGGACGGCACGAGCAGTACTTC
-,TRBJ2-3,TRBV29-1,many,CSVDDLSDTQYF,TGCAGCGTTGATGACCTTTCAGATACGCAGTATTTT
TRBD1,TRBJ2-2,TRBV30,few,CAWGHGQGRGGELFF,TGTGCCTGGGGACACGGACAGGGGAGGGGCGGGGAGCTGTTTTTT
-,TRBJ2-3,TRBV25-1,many,CATATGLGLQPTDTQYF,TGTGCCACCGCGACAGGTTTGGGTCTTCAACCCACAGATACGCAGTATTTT
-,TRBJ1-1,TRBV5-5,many,CASSLDPLQTVEAFF,TGTGCCAGCAGCTTAGATCCCTTACAGACAGTTGAAGCTTTCTTT
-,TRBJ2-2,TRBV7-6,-,CASSSSVEGNTGELFF,TGTGCCAGCAGCTCTTCGGTGGAGGGGAACACCGGGGAGCTGTTTTTT
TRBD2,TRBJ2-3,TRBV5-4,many,CASSFASGATDTQYF,TGTGCCAGCAGCTTTGCTAGCGGAGCCACAGATACGCAGTATTTT
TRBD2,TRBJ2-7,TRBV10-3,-,CATETSGGWNYEQYF,TGTGCCACCGAGACTAGCGGGGGGTGGAACTACGAGCAGTACTTC
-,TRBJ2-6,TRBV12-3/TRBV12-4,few,CASSLVLASGANVLTF,TGTGCCAGCAGTTTAGTCCTCGCTTCTGGGGCCAACGTCCTGACTTTC
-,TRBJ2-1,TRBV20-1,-,CSASWGNEQSF,TGCAGTGCTAGTTGGGGCAATGAGCAGTCCTTC
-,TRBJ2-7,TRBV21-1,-,CASSYLPKPGQEDYEQYF,TGTGCCAGCAGCTACCTCCCCAAGCCGGGACAGGAGGACTACGAGCAGTACTTC
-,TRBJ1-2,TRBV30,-,CAWNPGDWGPRGHTF,TGTGCCTGGAACCCCGGGGATTGGGGCCCTAGGGGCCACACCTTC
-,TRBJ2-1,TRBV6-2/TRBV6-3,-,CTSSRRDHPNEQFF,TGTACCAGCAGTAGAAGGGACCACCCCAATGAGCAGTTCTTC
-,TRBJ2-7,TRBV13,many,CASSFTLRGAYEQYF,TGTGCCAGCAGCTTCACTCTTAGGGGGGCCTACGAGCAGTACTTC
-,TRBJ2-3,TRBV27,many,CASSLTSTDTQYF,TGTGCCAGCAGTTTAACTAGCACAGATACGCAGTATTTT
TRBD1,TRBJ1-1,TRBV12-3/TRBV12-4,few,CASSERQGAEAFF,TGTGCCAGCAGTGAGAGACAGGGTGCTGAAGCTTTCTTT
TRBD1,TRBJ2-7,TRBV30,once,CARIGTGPYEQYF,TGTGCCAGGATTGGGACAGGGCCCTACGAGCAGTACTTC
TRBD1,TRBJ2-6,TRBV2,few,CASSAGTGILSGANVLTF,TGTGCCAGCAGCGCTGGGACAGGAATACTATCTGGGGCCAACGTCCTGACTTTC
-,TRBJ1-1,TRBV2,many,CASSYSLAANTEAFF,TGTGCCAGCAGCTACAGCCTAGCTGCGAACACTGAAGCTTTCTTT
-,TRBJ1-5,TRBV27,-,CASSLIGFNQPQHF,TGTGCCAGCAGTTTAATAGGGTTCAATCAGCCCCAGCATTTT
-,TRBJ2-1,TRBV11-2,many,CASSLAYGVTYNEQFF,TGTGCCAGCAGCTTAGCTTATGGGGTCACCTACAATGAGCAGTTCTTC
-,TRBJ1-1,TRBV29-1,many,CSVEDNRGEAFF,TGCAGCGTTGAGGACAATAGAGGGGAAGCTTTCTTT
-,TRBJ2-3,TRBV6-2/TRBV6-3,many,CASSYSRAGDTQYF,TGTGCCAGCAGTTATTCCCGGGCGGGAGATACGCAGTATTTT
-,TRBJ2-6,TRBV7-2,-,CASSLEVRAGANVLTF,TGTGCCAGCAGCTTAGAGGTCAGAGCTGGGGCCAACGTCCTGACTTTC
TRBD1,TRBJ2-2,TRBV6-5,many,CASSTGQLNTGELFF,TGTGCCAGCAGTACGGGACAGCTAAACACCGGGGAGCTGTTTTTT
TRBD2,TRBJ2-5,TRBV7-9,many,CASSGRTSGRQETQYF,TGTGCCAGCAGCGGGAGGACTAGCGGCCGGCAAGAGACCCAGTACTTC
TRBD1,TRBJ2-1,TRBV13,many,CASSFGQGYIYNEQFF,TGTGCCAGCAGCTTCGGACAGGGGTATATCTACAATGAGCAGTTCTTC
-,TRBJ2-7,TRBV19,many,CASSVFGGVYEQYF,TGTGCCAGTAGTGTCTTTGGAGGGGTCTACGAGCAGTACTTC
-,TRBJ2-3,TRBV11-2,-,CASSLEVDAQYF,TGTGCCAGCAGCTTAGAGGTGGATGCGCAGTATTTT
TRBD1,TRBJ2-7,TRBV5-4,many,CASSPRFTGAFDEQYF,TGTGCCAGCAGCCCTCGGTTTACAGGGGCTTTTGACGAGCAGTACTTC
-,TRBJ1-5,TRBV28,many,CASSSLDEQAFGQPQHF,TGTGCCAGCAGCTCTTTGGACGAACAGGCGTTTGGTCAGCCCCAGCATTTT
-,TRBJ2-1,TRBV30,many,CAWSVWGAYNEQFF,TGTGCCTGGAGTGTATGGGGGGCCTACAATGAGCAGTTCTTC
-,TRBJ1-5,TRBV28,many,CASSLLGDQPQHF,TGTGCCAGCAGTTTACTAGGGGATCAGCCCCAGCATTTT
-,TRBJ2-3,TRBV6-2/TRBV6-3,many,CASSSPLSSLADTQYF,TGTGCCAGCAGTTCTCCCCTGAGTTCTTTGGCGGATACGCAGTATTTT
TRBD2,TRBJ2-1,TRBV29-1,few,CSGISGSSYNEQFF,TGCAGCGGGATTAGCGGGAGCTCCTACAATGAGCAGTTCTTC
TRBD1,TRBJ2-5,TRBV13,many,CASSFGTGGGETQYF,TGTGCCAGCAGCTTCGGGACAGGGGGAGGAGAGACCCAGTACTTC